The TCR beta chain under discussion was sequenced for a study of post-analysis software for immune sequencing data. Study information: Both relapsing-remitting and secondary progressive multiple sclerosis featured among the disease courses, as did progressive-relapsing multiple sclerosis. Study-wide points: Relative to controls, patients had roughly five TRBV segments at higher frequency, with TRBV5-6, TRBV5-1 and TRBV20-1 among these. Analysis by F measure revealed that same-batch samples clustered strongly together. There was significantly lower normalized Chao1 diversity in multiple sclerosis patients than in controls.

This clonotype was observed once. Antigen: not known. The CDR3 is made up of 14 amino acids. Germline CDR1 reads SGHRS; CDR2 reads YFSETQ. Libraries were made from TCR beta cDNA, and they carried unique molecular identifiers. Input of about 0.9 to 10 million T cells yielded approximately 500,000 cDNA molecules. TCRdb used MiXCR to reprocess the PCR reads, holding one entry per CDR3 protein. This sample yields 500,000 to 600,000 distinct CDR3 sequences, of which 44% are seen a single time; about 1.8% belongs to the top ten. V usage is TRBV5-1 and J usage is TRBJ2-5; 7 nucleotides match TRBD2. The J call may be in error: the DNA end matches TRBJ2-7 better. The receptor was derived from a girl under 18 with multiple sclerosis. Material for sequencing was blood. The CDR3: CASSFGLVSYEQYF. DNA of the CDR3: TGCGCCAGCAGCTTCGGACTAGTTAGCTACGAGCAGTACTTC.